Shown below are 5 T cell receptor beta chains from a single sample sequenced in a study of early T cells in non-severe SARS-CoV-2 infection (dated by TCRdb to the early 2020s). The library was built by means of 5' RACE. These reads were obtained on a NextSeq 500. In-frame beta chains were kept once TCRdb had trimmed the public reads at Q25 with fastp and called clones with MiXCR. Merged by CDR3 protein, the rows form single entries marked with the most common genes and DNA. This sample comprises some 63,000 distinct CDR3 sequences, 13% of them detected only once. The ten top clones hold about 4.3% of the sample. The sample consisted of whole blood. The receptors derive from an adult who was a healthcare worker with PCR-confirmed SARS-CoV-2 infection or an uninfected control (not recorded which).

This clonotype occurred many times. The chain is built from TRBV5-1 and TRBJ1-2, with 12 bases fitting TRBD1. V was pared by 4 bases and J by 8 bases, with 3 bases of the junction left unmatched. The CDR3 runs to 13 residues. Germline CDR1 is SGHRS and CDR2 is YFSETQ. CDR3 sequence reads: CASSGGTGGGYTF. The DNA for the CDR3 is TGCGCCAGCAGCGGCGGGACAGGGGGCGGCTACACCTTC. Full variable domain (rest looked up from reference TRBV5-1 and TRBJ1-2): KAGVTQTPRYLIKTRGQQVTLSCSPISGHRSVSWYQQTPGQGLQFLFEYFSETQRNKGNFPGRFSGRQFSNSRSEMNVSTLELGDSALYLCASSGGTGGGYTFGSGTRLTVV.

In this sample, this clonotype turned up a few times. The rearrangement joins TRBV2 to TRBJ1-2, with D maybe TRBD1 (5 bases). Looked up from germline, CDR1 is SNHLY and CDR2 is FYNNEI. V was clipped by 7 bases and J by 0 bases, with 15 bases between them. This CDR3 has 15 residues. CDR3 region: CASTSGTATNYGYTF. In DNA form, the CDR3 reads TGTGCCAGCACCTCCGGGACGGCAACTAACTATGGCTACACCTTC.

This clonotype showed up many times. The chain combines TRBV4-2 with TRBJ2-7, with D tentatively TRBD1 (6 bases). CDR3 length equals 15 residues. The V end lost 1 base, the J end lost 4 bases, and 14 bases lay between the germline ends. Germline V gene sequence: CDR1 LGHNA, CDR2 YNFKEQ. For the CDR3, the DNA is TGTGCCAGCAGCCAAGTCTCCGGGACAAAATACGAGCAGTACTTC. It encodes CASSQVSGTKYEQYF.

Regarding this clonotype: This could be a read error, since a much larger clone is one nucleotide away. V usage is TRBV7-8 and J usage is TRBJ2-7, with D possibly TRBD1 on 6 matching bases. Looked up from germline, CDR1 is SGHVS and CDR2 is FQNEAQ. CDR3 size: 14 residues. The CDR3 DNA follows: TGTGCCAGCAGCCAAGGACAGACCCTTCTCCTGTCGTTCTTC. The encoded protein is CASSQGQTLLLSFF.

Only a few counts were recorded for this clonotype. This chain links TRBV7-6 with TRBJ2-1, with 9 bases fitting TRBD1. Germline CDR1 and CDR2: SGHVS and FNYEAQ. The CDR3 is 18 amino acids. Germline trimming cut 4 bases from V and 2 bases from J; bases unmatched to any gene: 12. CDR3 nucleotide sequence: TGTGCCAGCAGCTCCCCCTTGCCGGGACAGGGCCCCTACAATGAGCAGTTCTTC. It is translated as CASSSPLPGQGPYNEQFF. Using reference TRBV7-6 and TRBJ2-1 for the parts outside the CDR3, the full variable domain is GAGVSQSPRYKVTKRGQDVALRCDPISGHVSLYWYRQALGQGPEFLTYFNYEAQQDKSGLPNDRFSAERPEGSISTLTIQRTEQRDSAMYRCASSSPLPGQGPYNEQFFGPGTRLTVL.